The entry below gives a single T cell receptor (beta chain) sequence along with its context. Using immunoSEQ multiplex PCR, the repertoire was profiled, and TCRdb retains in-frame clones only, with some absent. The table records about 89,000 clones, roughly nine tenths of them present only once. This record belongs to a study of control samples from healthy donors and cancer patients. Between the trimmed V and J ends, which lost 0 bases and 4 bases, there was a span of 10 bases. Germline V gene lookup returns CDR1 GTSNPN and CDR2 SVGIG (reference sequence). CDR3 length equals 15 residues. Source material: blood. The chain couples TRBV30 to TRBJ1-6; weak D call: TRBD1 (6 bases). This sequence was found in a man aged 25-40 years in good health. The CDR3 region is CAWSVRTAYNSPLHF. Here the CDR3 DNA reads TGTGCCTGGAGTGTACGGACAGCTTATAATTCACCCCTCCACTTT.